The 18 T cell receptor beta chains below were found in one sample sequenced in a study of long-term antiretroviral therapy in people with HIV. Version v3.0 of the immunoSEQ assay ran at survey level. The repertoire was sequenced with immunoSEQ multiplex PCR; TCRdb's copy has only in-frame clones and lacks some. The sample shows about 41,000 clones, about 94% of them seen only once. The sample consisted of unsorted PBMCs, taken roughly 9.4 years after starting antiretroviral therapy. The receptors stem from a man younger than 40 with HIV.

This chain connects TRBV7-2 to TRBJ2-2; 13 bases align to TRBD2. The CDR3 runs 16 residues. In germline, CDR1 is SGHTA, CDR2 FQGNSA. V lost 5 bases and J lost 6; bases outside the gene matches: 6. The CDR3 loop reads CASSVSGTSGAGELFF. The CDR3 region has the DNA TGTGCCAGCAGCGTTTCCGGGACTAGCGGGGCCGGGGAGCTGTTTTTT.

This clone was picked up a small number of times. This chain links TRBV13 with TRBJ2-2, with TRBD1 identical over 7 bases. Trimming took 8 bases from V and 7 from J; bases not matched to a gene: 10. CDR1 PRHDT and CDR2 FYEKMQ come from the germline V gene (reference sequence). The CDR3 totals 14 residues. CDR3 amino acids: CASSQGERLGELFF. CDR3 coding DNA: TGTGCCAGCTCCCAGGGGGAAAGGCTCGGGGAGCTGTTTTTT.

The V gene is TRBV6-1, the J gene TRBJ1-2, with 9 positions matching TRBD1. The V and J ends lost 5 bases and 7 bases, in that order; junction bases with no gene match: 8. The CDR3 covers 14 residues. The germline CDR1 and CDR2 sequences are MNHNS and SASEGT. This CDR3 is CASSQTGGAGGYTF. CDR3 DNA: TGTGCCAGCAGTCAAACAGGGGGCGCGGGTGGCTACACCTTC.

The chain links TRBV5-1 to TRBJ1-1; a possible D gene is TRBD1 (5 bases). Trimming pared 3 bases from V and 6 bases from J, leaving 18 bases between. The CDR3 runs to 15 residues. The germline V gene has CDR1 SGHRS and CDR2 YFSETQ. The CDR3 sequence is CASSWAIGQGSEAFF. The CDR3 DNA sequence: TGCGCCAGCAGCTGGGCAATCGGGCAGGGCTCTGAAGCTTTCTTT. Looking up the rest from reference TRBV5-1 and TRBJ1-1 gives the full variable domain: KAGVTQTPRYLIKTRGQQVTLSCSPISGHRSVSWYQQTPGQGLQFLFEYFSETQRNKGNFPGRFSGRQFSNSRSEMNVSTLELGDSALYLCASSWAIGQGSEAFFGQGTRLTVV.

The rearrangement links TRBV28 to TRBJ1-4; D not certain. This CDR3 region has 15 residues. The V end was cut by 4 bases, the J end by 1 base, with 10 bases between. Per the germline V gene, CDR1 is MDHEN and CDR2 is SYDVKM. In DNA, the CDR3 is TGTGCCAGCAGTTCGGGTGGAGGAACTAATGAAAAACTGTTTTTT. This encodes CASSSGGGTNEKLFF. The full variable domain, with the rest looked up from reference TRBV28 and TRBJ1-4, is DVKVTQSSRYLVKRTGEKVFLECVQDMDHENMFWYRQDPGLGLRLIYFSYDVKMKEKGDIPEGYSVSREKKERFSLILESASTNQTSMYLCASSSGGGTNEKLFFGSGTQLSVL.

This clone has only one observation. The chain links TRBV6-1 to TRBJ1-6; D is uncertain. The CDR3 totals 16 residues. Trimming left V 3 bases short and J 9 bases short, with 18 bases between. Looked up from germline, CDR1 is MNHNS and CDR2 is SASEGT. The CDR3 sequence is CASSDPVRETISPLHF. CDR3 bases: TGTGCCAGCAGTGATCCAGTAAGGGAAACTATTTCACCCCTCCACTTT.

This sequence joins TRBV5-5 and TRBJ1-4, with D perhaps TRBD1 (5 bases). CDR1 and CDR2 (germline): SGHKS, YYEKEE (reference sequence). Trimming pared 0 bases from V and 5 bases from J, leaving 14 bases between. This CDR3 is built from 16 residues. The DNA for the CDR3 is TGTGCCAGCAGCTTGGGATTCGGGACTCAAAATGAAAAACTGTTTTTT. Residues: CASSLGFGTQNEKLFF.

This chain uses TRBV5-4 with TRBJ1-2; tentatively, D is TRBD1 (6 bases). CDR3 size: 15 residues. The germline gives CDR1 SGHNT, CDR2 YYREEE (reference sequence). Trimming left V 4 bases short and J 4 bases short, with 17 bases between. This chain's CDR3 is CASSPFHGGGYGYTF. The CDR3 region has the DNA TGTGCCAGCAGCCCATTTCATGGGGGCGGCTATGGCTACACCTTC.

This clone was seen a single time. CDR3 in amino acids: CASSLVRGNEQFF. CDR3 sequence (DNA): TGTGCCAGCAGCTTAGTTCGGGGTAATGAGCAGTTCTTC. The chain recombines TRBV7-8 with TRBJ2-1, with a possible D match to TRBD2 (5 bases). The length of the CDR3 is 13 residues. The germline CDR1 and CDR2 sequences are SGHVS and FQNEAQ. V gave up 1 base and J gave up 7 bases, with 8 bases separating them.

This rearrangement joins TRBV18 to TRBJ1-1; TRBD1 is a possible D gene (6 bases). From germline, CDR1 is KGHSH and CDR2 LQKENI. The V gene lost 0 bases and the J gene lost 0 bases, with 8 bases spanning the gap. CDR3 length: 15 amino acids. Here the CDR3 reads CASSPPPGVNTEAFF. For the CDR3, the DNA is TGTGCCAGCTCACCACCTCCAGGGGTGAACACTGAAGCTTTCTTT. Drawing the rest from reference TRBV18 and TRBJ1-1, the complete variable domain is NAGVMQNPRHLVRRRGQEARLRCSPMKGHSHVYWYRQLPEEGLKFMVYLQKENIIDESGMPKERFSAEFPKEGPSILRIQQVVRGDSAAYFCASSPPPGVNTEAFFGQGTRLTVV.

The chain is built from TRBV4-1 and TRBJ2-6, with D tentatively TRBD1 (6 bases). Germline V gene lookup returns CDR1 MGHRA and CDR2 YSYEKL. The CDR3 is 16 residues long. The germline V and J ends were trimmed by 4 bases and 2 bases, with 12 bases remaining between them. The CDR3 DNA is TGCGCCAGCAGCCGGCAGGGGATGGCTGGGGCCAACGTCCTGACTTTC. As protein: CASSRQGMAGANVLTF.

The chain joins TRBV7-8 to TRBJ1-5, with a tentative D call TRBD1 (5 bases). Trimming left V 5 bases short and J 0 bases short, with 20 bases between. CDR3 size: 18 residues. Germline loops: CDR1 SGHVS, CDR2 FQNEAQ. The CDR3 DNA reads as TGTGCCAGCAGCCCCCCTCGTAGGACAAAATATAGCAATCAGCCCCAGCATTTT. Its protein product is CASSPPRRTKYSNQPQHF. Full variable domain (missing parts from reference TRBV7-8 and TRBJ1-5): GAGVSQSPRYKVAKRGQDVALRCDPISGHVSLFWYQQALGQGPEFLTYFQNEAQLDKSGLPSDRFFAERPEGSVSTLKIQRTQQEDSAVYLCASSPPRRTKYSNQPQHFGDGTRLSIL.

This clone was seen a single time. This chain connects TRBV28 to TRBJ1-5; D remains ambiguous. V lost 5 bases to trimming and J lost 1 base, with 12 bases between them. The CDR3 loop spans 15 amino acids. Germline-derived CDR1 and CDR2 are MDHEN and SYDVKM. The CDR3 region has the DNA TGTGCCAGCAGTCAGCCAAGTATAAGCAATCAGCCCCAGCATTTT. Protein sequence: CASSQPSISNQPQHF.

J is TRBJ2-7 and V is TRBV28, with D uncertain. The CDR3 spans 11 residues. From germline, CDR1 is MDHEN and CDR2 SYDVKM. V lost 3 bases to trimming and J lost 3 bases, with 3 bases between them. The CDR3 coding sequence is TGTGCCAGCAGTTTTGTCTACGAGCAGTACTTC. It codes for CASSFVYEQYF.

The chain links TRBV2 to TRBJ2-1; no reliable D call. This CDR3 is 12 amino acids long. The germline CDR1 and CDR2 sequences are SNHLY and FYNNEI. The V gene lost 7 bases and the J gene lost 10 bases, with 14 bases spanning the gap. Written as DNA, the CDR3 is TGTGCCAGCACCCTACAAAAGCACGAGCAGTTCTTC. It codes for CASTLQKHEQFF.

The chain employs TRBV7-2 and TRBJ2-3; TRBD2 is a possible D gene (5 bases). V was pared by 5 bases and J by 2 bases, with 20 bases between. Germline values: CDR1 SGHTA, CDR2 FQGNSA. The CDR3 extends over 17 amino acids. CDR3: CASSLPFVASITDTQYF. The CDR3 region has the DNA TGTGCCAGCAGCCTCCCGTTTGTAGCGTCAATCACAGATACGCAGTATTTT.

The gene calls are TRBV5-4 and TRBJ2-6; no clear D gene. Germline V lookup: CDR1 SGHNT, CDR2 YYREEE (reference sequence). This CDR3 contains 15 residues. The V end was cut by 4 bases, the J end by 0 bases, with 8 bases between. CDR3 loop: CASSQPSSGANVLTF. The CDR3 DNA is TGTGCCAGCAGCCAACCGAGCTCTGGGGCCAACGTCCTGACTTTC.

The chain recombines TRBV6-1 with TRBJ1-4; 8 bases fit TRBD1. The CDR3 spans 18 residues. Trimming removed 0 bases from V and 0 bases from J; junction bases left unmatched: 6. Germline CDR1 and CDR2: MNHNS and SASEGT. This CDR3 is CASSEAGTGTATNEKLFF. DNA of the CDR3: TGTGCCAGCAGTGAAGCCGGGACAGGAACTGCAACTAATGAAAAACTGTTTTTT.